The next 15 T cell receptor beta chains were all read from a single sample in a study of T cells after yellow fever vaccination. TCRdb fed the 5' RACE reads into MiXCR, producing one record per CDR3 protein. The table shows about 500,000 distinct CDR3 sequences, with about a sixth occurring only once. The sample consisted of PBMCs, taken around 5 days after the first yellow fever vaccination. These receptors all stem from a man aged 18 to 30 who received the YFV17D yellow fever vaccine.

This clonotype was observed a few times. This chain uses TRBV20-1 with TRBJ2-3; tentative D call: TRBD2 (7 bases). CDR3 length: 15 residues. In germline, CDR1 is DFQATT, CDR2 SNEGSKA (reference sequence). Trimming cost V 3 bases and J 0 bases, with 13 bases left between them. The chain's CDR3 is CSASLRGASTDTQYF. In DNA, the CDR3 is TGCAGTGCTAGCTTACGGGGGGCTAGCACAGATACGCAGTATTTT.

The chain is built from TRBV11-2 and TRBJ1-1, with 10 bases lining up with TRBD1. CDR1 is SGHAT, CDR2 FQNNGV, per germline. The CDR3 is 15 residues long. J was trimmed by 7 bases and V by 4 bases; bases with no gene match: 9. This CDR3 reads CASSSGGGTGVEAFF. CDR3 DNA: TGTGCCAGCAGCTCTGGAGGCGGGACAGGGGTTGAAGCTTTCTTT.

Comments on this clonotype: No conserved phenylalanine or tryptophan ends this CDR3, so it is likely a read error. This chain connects TRBV4-1 to TRBJ1-1; a possible D gene is TRBD1 (5 bases). Germline-derived CDR1 and CDR2 are MGHRA and YSYEKL. V dropped 3 bases and J dropped 10 bases, with 30 bases sitting between them. The CDR3 has 18 amino acids. CDR3 in DNA: TGCGCCAGCAGCCAGGATGTAAGACTCCGGGACTCCAAGGCGGGAGCTTTCTCT. This gives the protein CASSQDVRLRDSKAGAFS.

This clonotype was counted only a few times. The V gene is TRBV12-3 or TRBV12-4, the J gene TRBJ1-5; D gene ambiguous. The ends were cut back, 3 bases at V and 2 bases at J, with 8 bases in the middle. The CDR3 is 14 residues long. CDR3 sequence: CASSFRVRNQPQHF. In DNA form, the CDR3 reads TGTGCCAGCAGTTTCCGGGTCCGCAATCAGCCCCAGCATTTT.

In this sample, this clonotype turned up a few times. The chain joins TRBV12-3 or TRBV12-4 to TRBJ1-1; TRBD1 agrees at 7 bases. The CDR3 spans 13 residues. Trimming at V came to 4 bases and at J to 9 bases, leaving 8 bases not matched to a gene. CDR3 protein: CASSWTGRGKAFF. CDR3 nucleotides: TGTGCCAGCAGTTGGACAGGCCGGGGGAAAGCTTTCTTT.

The chain couples TRBV24-1 to TRBJ1-2; 8 nucleotides agree with TRBD1. Germline V CDR1 and CDR2: KGHDR, SFDVKD. The CDR3 runs 14 residues. Trimming took 6 bases from V and 7 from J; bases not matched to a gene: 9. CDR3 amino acids: CATSTRQGTGGYTF. Written as DNA, the CDR3 is TGTGCCACCAGTACGCGACAGGGGACAGGTGGCTACACCTTC.

This clonotype appeared many times. The chain recombines TRBV5-1 with TRBJ2-5, with D uncertain. The CDR3 spans 13 residues. Germline V gene sequence: CDR1 SGHRS, CDR2 YFSETQ. V lost 0 bases, J lost 5 bases, and 8 bases lay in between. CDR3 sequence (DNA): TGCGCCAGCAGCTTGGCGGAGCGTGAGACCCAGTACTTC. It translates to CASSLAERETQYF.

This clonotype has only a few counts. One junction end disagrees with the germline gene, perhaps due to a read error. The chain recombines TRBV7-2 with TRBJ2-1; D ambiguous. This CDR3 contains 14 residues. CDR1 and CDR2 (germline): SGHTA, FQGNSA. In nucleotides, the CDR3 is TGTGCCAGCAGTTTAGATAATGGATTCGATGAGCAGTTCTTC. This gives the protein CASSLDNGFDEQFF.

This clonotype showed up just a few times. The CDR3, as DNA: TGCAGTGCCACACGGACAGGGGGATCAGGGGAGCTGTTTTTT. It codes for CSATRTGGSGELFF. The chain is built from TRBV20-1 and TRBJ2-2, with 10 bases identical to TRBD1. Losses at the gene ends were 6 bases for V and 8 bases for J; bases not matched to a gene: 9. Germline V gives CDR1 DFQATT, CDR2 SNEGSKA (reference sequence). The CDR3 spans 14 residues.

The chain has TRBV27 and TRBJ1-1; tentative D call: TRBD1 (6 bases). The CDR3 sequence is 14 residues long. With 6 bases removed from V and 1 base from J, the gap between germline ends came to 12 bases. Germline V lookup: CDR1 MNHEY, CDR2 SMNVEV (reference sequence). As DNA, the CDR3 is TGTGCCAGCAGCCCGGGGACAAGGAACACTGAAGCTTTCTTT. Translating gives CASSPGTRNTEAFF.

This clonotype was seen only a few times. The chain carries TRBV7-9 and TRBJ1-2; D ambiguous. The V end lost 4 bases, the J end lost 1 base, and 16 bases lay between the germline ends. CDR1 SEHNR and CDR2 FQNEAQ come from the germline V gene (reference sequence). The CDR3 has 16 residues. Here the CDR3 reads CASSSPEGSFNYGYTF. DNA for the CDR3: TGTGCCAGCAGCTCCCCGGAAGGATCCTTTAACTATGGCTACACCTTC.

The V and J genes are TRBV2 and TRBJ2-7; the match to TRBD1 covers 8 bases. There are 14 residues in the CDR3. Germline CDR1 and CDR2: SNHLY and FYNNEI. V shed 3 bases and J 4 bases; nucleotides not matched to a gene: 5. This CDR3 reads CASSDQGALYEQYF. CDR3 coding DNA: TGTGCCAGCAGTGATCAGGGGGCTTTGTACGAGCAGTACTTC.

This clonotype was found a few times. The gene calls are TRBV4-3 and TRBJ2-7, with 7 bases matching TRBD2. Germline CDR1 reads LGHNA; CDR2 reads YSLEER. The length of the CDR3 is 15 residues. V trimming: 4 bases; J trimming: 4 bases; junction bases outside the gene matches: 10. The CDR3 is CASSLRWGGWYEQYF. The DNA of the CDR3 is TGCGCCAGCAGCCTACGGTGGGGGGGTTGGTACGAGCAGTACTTC.

This sequence joins TRBV7-6 and TRBJ1-5; a weak D match, TRBD1 (5 bases). Between the trimmed V and J ends, which lost 7 bases and 10 bases, there was a span of 20 bases. The germline V gene has CDR1 SGHVS and CDR2 FNYEAQ. CDR3 length: 14 residues. The CDR3 is CASTPTLGGEPQHF. CDR3 nucleotides: TGTGCCAGCACCCCAACCCTGGGGGGAGAACCCCAGCATTTT.

J is TRBJ2-7 and V is TRBV12-3 or TRBV12-4, with 12 bases that match TRBD2. CDR3 length equals 15 residues. V lost 6 bases to trimming and J lost 7 bases; unmatched junction nucleotides: 10. DNA for the CDR3: TGTGCCAGCAGCTCACCTAGCGGGGGGGCGTGGGAGCAGTACTTC. As protein: CASSSPSGGAWEQYF.